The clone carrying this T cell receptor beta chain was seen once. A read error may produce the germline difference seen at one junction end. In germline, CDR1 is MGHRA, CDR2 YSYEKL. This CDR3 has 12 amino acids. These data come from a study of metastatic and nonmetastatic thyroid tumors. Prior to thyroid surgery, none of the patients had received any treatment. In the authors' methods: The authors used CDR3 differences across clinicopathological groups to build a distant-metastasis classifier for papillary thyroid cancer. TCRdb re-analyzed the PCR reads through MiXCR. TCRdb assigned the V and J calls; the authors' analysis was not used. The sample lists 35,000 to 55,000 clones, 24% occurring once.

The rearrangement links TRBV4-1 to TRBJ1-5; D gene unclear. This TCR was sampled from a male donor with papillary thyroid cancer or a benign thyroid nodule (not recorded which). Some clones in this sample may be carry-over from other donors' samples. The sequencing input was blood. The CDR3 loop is CASSQVGQPHHF. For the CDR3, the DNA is TGCGCCAGCAGCCAAGTCGGTCAGCCCCATCATTTT.